The rows below give T cell receptor beta chains drawn from one sample of a study of blood T cell repertoires in COVID-19. Data came from immunoSEQ multiplex PCR; TCRdb stores just in-frame clones and leaves some out. The table shows about 330,000 clones, with about 90% occurring only once. The sequencing input was PBMCs or T cells enriched from blood (not recorded which). These receptors all come from a woman in her thirties who had recovered from COVID-19. Each CDR3 is given with its conserved first and last residue. A D gene is named only where the DNA matches it firmly. A clone size is listed for some rows: how often the clone was seen (once, few, many), or a class if it is expanded.

TGCGCCAGCACCCTCACGGGGGTTGGAGAAAAACTGTTTTTT	CASTLTGVGEKLFF	NA	TRBV5-1	TRBJ1-4	NA
TGTGCCATCAGTGACTCGGGAGGGACAAGGGCTCCCTACGAGCAGTACTTC	CAISDSGGTRAPYEQYF	TRBD2	TRBV10-3	TRBJ2-7	few
TGTGCCAGCAGCTTAGGGCCAACAGGGGTAGGGAACTATGGCTACACCTTC	CASSLGPTGVGNYGYTF	TRBD1	TRBV7-9	TRBJ1-2	NA
TGTGCCAGCAGCCGAGGACTAGGGGGCACAGATACGCAGTATTTT	CASSRGLGGTDTQYF	TRBD2	TRBV3-1/TRBV3-2	TRBJ2-3	once
TGTGCCAGCAGCCAAGATGGTGGGGCGGCTGCACCAGCCAAAAACATTCAGTACTTC	CASSQDGGAAAPAKNIQYF	NA	TRBV4-2	TRBJ2-4	NA
TGTGCCAGCAGCGCAAACAGTGGGCTTTGGTACAATGAGCAGTTCTTC	CASSANSGLWYNEQFF	NA	TRBV7-9	TRBJ2-1	NA
TGTGCCAGTAGTAGCGTCGCCGGGACAGCCCGCTCCTATAATTCACCCCTCCACTTT	CASSSVAGTARSYNSPLHF	TRBD1	TRBV19	TRBJ1-6	NA
TGTGCCAGTAGTATCCTCACTAGCGGTAGCACAGATACGCAGTATTTT	CASSILTSGSTDTQYF	TRBD2	TRBV19	TRBJ2-3	NA
TGTGCCAGCAGCTTATACGCTTCCCCGCCAGGGGGCAATATTGAAGCTTTCTTT	CASSLYASPPGGNIEAFF	TRBD1	TRBV7-9	TRBJ1-1	many
TGTGCCAGCAGTCCCCACAGGCACGAGCAGTACTTC	CASSPHRHEQYF	NA	TRBV12-3/TRBV12-4	TRBJ2-7	NA
TGTGCCAGCAGAGTGATGGGGGGCTATGGCTACACCTTC	CASRVMGGYGYTF	NA	TRBV13	TRBJ1-2	once
TGTGCCAGTAGTAGGGGGCGAGAGACCCAGTACTTC	CASSRGRETQYF	NA	TRBV19	TRBJ2-5	NA
TGCGCCAGCAGCCAAGGACAGGGTTGGGTGAACACTGAAGCTTTCTTT	CASSQGQGWVNTEAFF	TRBD1	TRBV4-3	TRBJ1-1	NA
TGTGCCAGCAGCAAACGGGGGGCCACCCTCCACTTT	CASSKRGATLHF	NA	TRBV9	TRBJ1-6	NA
TGTGCCTGGAGTCTCGGGACAGATCTTGGCTACACCTTC	CAWSLGTDLGYTF	TRBD1	TRBV30	TRBJ1-2	NA
TGTGCCAGCAGCTTGGATATAGTCACAGATACGCAGTATTTT	CASSLDIVTDTQYF	NA	TRBV5-5	TRBJ2-3	NA
TGTGCCAGCAGCGCCGGGGTATTCGGGAACACCGGGGAGCTGTTTTTT	CASSAGVFGNTGELFF	NA	TRBV11-3	TRBJ2-2	few
TGTGCCTGGCCACAGGGAGGGAAGAACTATGGCTACACCTTC	CAWPQGGKNYGYTF	NA	TRBV30	TRBJ1-2	NA
TGCGCCAGCAGCCCCTCCGGGACAGAGGAATGGTATGGCTACACCTTC	CASSPSGTEEWYGYTF	TRBD1	TRBV5-1	TRBJ1-2	NA
TGCAGCGTTGTTGGTACAGAAGAAAAACTGTTTTTT	CSVVGTEEKLFF	NA	TRBV29-1	TRBJ1-4	few
TGTGCCAGCAGTTCGGACAGGGGGCGAGGCTACACCTTC	CASSSDRGRGYTF	TRBD1	TRBV12-3/TRBV12-4	TRBJ1-2	NA
TGTGCCAGCAGTTTCACCCGGGTAGAGACCCAGTACTTC	CASSFTRVETQYF	NA	TRBV27	TRBJ2-5	once
TGTGCCAGCAGCAAAAGTCCTAGCGGGGGTAATGAGCAGTTCTTC	CASSKSPSGGNEQFF	TRBD2	TRBV3-1/TRBV3-2	TRBJ2-1	NA
TGTGCCAGCAGCCGCACTCTCGGGGGTTCCTACGAGCAGTACTTC	CASSRTLGGSYEQYF	NA	TRBV7-8	TRBJ2-7	NA
TGTGCCAGCAGTTTGGGGCGGGGGGACCCCAACGATACGCAGTATTTT	CASSLGRGDPNDTQYF	TRBD2	TRBV27	TRBJ2-3	NA
TGTGCCAGCAGAACAGACAGGGTATGGGAGCTGTTTTTT	CASRTDRVWELFF	TRBD1	TRBV7-9	TRBJ2-2	NA
TGTGCCAGCAGCCGACAGGGGGGAGACTACGAGCAGTACTTC	CASSRQGGDYEQYF	TRBD1	TRBV6-5	TRBJ2-7	NA
TGTGCCAGCAGTCCCGGGCAGCGGGCCGGCAATGAGCAGTTCTTC	CASSPGQRAGNEQFF	NA	TRBV28	TRBJ2-1	NA
TGTGCCAGCAGGACAGGGATCACTGAAGCTTTCTTT	CASRTGITEAFF	TRBD1	TRBV12-3/TRBV12-4	TRBJ1-1	NA
TGTGCCAGCAGTGTGAATCCCAGCTCCTACAATGAGCAGTTCTTC	CASSVNPSSYNEQFF	NA	TRBV6-4	TRBJ2-1	NA
TGTGCCATCCCCGGGACATTGACCGGGGAGCTGTTTTTT	CAIPGTLTGELFF	NA	TRBV7-9	TRBJ2-2	once
TGTGCCAGCAGCCCAGGGACAGGAGGATTCTATGGCTACACCTTC	CASSPGTGGFYGYTF	TRBD1	TRBV4-2	TRBJ1-2	NA
TGCGCCAGCAGCTTGGATCCGGGGCAAGAGACCCAGTACTTC	CASSLDPGQETQYF	NA	TRBV5-1	TRBJ2-5	NA
TGTGCCAGCCTGGCAGGGGCCGGAAACACCATATATTTT	CASLAGAGNTIYF	NA	TRBV12-3/TRBV12-4	TRBJ1-3	NA
TGTGCCACTACAGGATCGAACACCGGGGAGCTGTTTTTT	CATTGSNTGELFF	NA	TRBV6-5	TRBJ2-2	few
TGTGCCAGCAGCCCCTTCAGCCAGGCCGATGGCTACACCTTC	CASSPFSQADGYTF	NA	TRBV5-4	TRBJ1-2	once
TGTGCCAGTAGTCACACGGGGTGGGGCACTGAAGCTTTCTTT	CASSHTGWGTEAFF	NA	TRBV19	TRBJ1-1	NA
TGTGCCAGCAGCTTAGTTAGGGGGTTCTACGAGCAGTACTTC	CASSLVRGFYEQYF	NA	TRBV7-2	TRBJ2-7	NA
TGTGCCAGCAGCCGAGGGGACAGGGCCTCCTACGAGCAGTACTTC	CASSRGDRASYEQYF	TRBD1	TRBV3-1/TRBV3-2	TRBJ2-7	NA
TGTGCCAGCAGTTACTCGACAGGGTTGATCACTGAAGCTTTCTTT	CASSYSTGLITEAFF	TRBD1	TRBV6-5	TRBJ1-1	NA
TGTGCCAGTAGTCCGTCACGTAGGACATATCATAATTCACCCCTCCACTTT	CASSPSRRTYHNSPLHF	NA	TRBV19	TRBJ1-6	NA
TGTGCCAGCACCCCAGGATTTTGCAATGAGCAGTTCTTC	CASTPGFCNEQFF	NA	TRBV21-1	TRBJ2-1	NA
TGTGCCAGCAGCCGACAGGGCACGCAGTATTTT	CASSRQGTQYF	TRBD1	TRBV6-2/TRBV6-3	TRBJ2-3	once
TGTGCCAGCTCACCACACCCCGACAGCTCTGAGCAGTTCTTC	CASSPHPDSSEQFF	NA	TRBV18	TRBJ2-1	NA
TGCGCCAGCAGCCTTTGGGCAGGGTCGAACACTGAAGCTTTCTTT	CASSLWAGSNTEAFF	NA	TRBV10-1	TRBJ1-1	few
TGTGCAAGTCCCCGGAGAGGGGGCTATGGCTACACCTTC	CASPRRGGYGYTF	NA	TRBV12-2	TRBJ1-2	NA
TGTGCCAGCAGCAGTGACAGGGGTAATTCACCCCTCCACTTT	CASSSDRGNSPLHF	TRBD1	TRBV6-5	TRBJ1-6	NA
TGCGCCAGCAGCGGACAGGGAGCCGGGGAGCTGTTTTTT	CASSGQGAGELFF	TRBD1	TRBV10-1	TRBJ2-2	NA
TGCGCCAGCAGCTGGGGGACTAGCGGGGGCCACGAGCAGTACTTC	CASSWGTSGGHEQYF	TRBD2	TRBV5-1	TRBJ2-7	NA
TGTGCCAGCAGTGATAAACAGGGCAGGAGCAATCAGCCCCAGCATTTT	CASSDKQGRSNQPQHF	NA	TRBV6-1	TRBJ1-5	NA
TGTGCCAGCAATAACGACCTAGGATCCGGGGAGCAGTTCTTC	CASNNDLGSGEQFF	NA	TRBV27	TRBJ2-1	NA
TGTGCCAGTAGCCCCGGACAGGTTCATGGCTACACCTTC	CASSPGQVHGYTF	TRBD1	TRBV19	TRBJ1-2	NA
TGTGCCAGCAGTTTTACGGGGGGGCCAAATGAGCAGTTCTTC	CASSFTGGPNEQFF	TRBD2	TRBV6-5	TRBJ2-1	NA
TGTGCCAGCAGTTCAAACCACGGGGGGGCCGGCACCGGGGAGCTGTTTTTT	CASSSNHGGAGTGELFF	TRBD2	TRBV27	TRBJ2-2	NA
TGTGCCAGCACCCATAGCGGGGGGGCCGGCACAGATACGCAGTATTTT	CASTHSGGAGTDTQYF	TRBD2	TRBV5-4	TRBJ2-3	NA